Listed below are T cell receptor beta chains from one sample, sequenced in a study of cytomegalovirus exposure and HLA in healthy donors. The protocol was immunoSEQ multiplex PCR, while the TCRdb copy is restricted to in-frame clones and leaves out a portion. In all, the sample yields roughly 110,000 clones. Sequenced input: PBMCs. The origin of the receptors is a man aged 30 to 45 in good health and CMV-seronegative. Each CDR3 is given with its conserved first and last residue. D genes are given only for firm matches.

TRBD1	TRBV7-3	TRBJ2-5	TGTGCCAGCGGGCCAGGGGGCCTGGAGACCCAGTACTTC	CASGPGGLETQYF
.	TRBV19	TRBJ2-1	TGTGCCAGTCAGACTAGGGACAATGAGCAGTTCTTC	CASQTRDNEQFF
.	TRBV5-5	TRBJ1-6	TGTGCCAGCAGCCTGACAGCTACCATTTATAATTCACCCCTCCACTTT	CASSLTATIYNSPLHF
.	TRBV18	TRBJ2-5	TGTGCCAGCTCACCACCAGGCGGGCCGGAGACCCAGTACTTC	CASSPPGGPETQYF
.	TRBV2	TRBJ2-1	TGTGCCAGCAGTTGGGCAGGGCCCGCCCAGGCACTCTTC	CASSWAGPAQALF
.	TRBV5-5	TRBJ1-5	TGTGCCAGCACCTCAGGGGCCGGGAGCAATCAGCCCCAGCATTTT	CASTSGAGSNQPQHF
.	TRBV7-9	TRBJ1-5	TGTGCCAGCAGCCCGGATGGAGATCAGCCCCAGCATTTT	CASSPDGDQPQHF
TRBD1	TRBV29-1	TRBJ1-2	TGCAGCGGAGGGGGACAGGGAGATAGTGGCTACACCTTC	CSGGGQGDSGYTF
TRBD2	TRBV13	TRBJ2-7	TGTGCCAGCAGCTCCGATCTCACCGGGGGGAACGAGCAGTACTTC	CASSSDLTGGNEQYF
.	TRBV27	TRBJ1-5	TGTGCCAGCAGCAACAGGTTTAGCAATCAGCCCCAGCATTTT	CASSNRFSNQPQHF
TRBD1	TRBV7-9	TRBJ1-2	TGTGCCAGCAGACGGACAGGGAACGACTATGGCTACACCTTC	CASRRTGNDYGYTF
.	TRBV7-2	TRBJ2-7	TGTGCCAGCAGCTTCGGACAGTTTCTGTACTTC	CASSFGQFLYF
TRBD2	TRBV4-3	TRBJ2-1	TGCGCCAGCAGCCAAGGGGGGACTAGCCACAATGAGCAGTTCTTC	CASSQGGTSHNEQFF